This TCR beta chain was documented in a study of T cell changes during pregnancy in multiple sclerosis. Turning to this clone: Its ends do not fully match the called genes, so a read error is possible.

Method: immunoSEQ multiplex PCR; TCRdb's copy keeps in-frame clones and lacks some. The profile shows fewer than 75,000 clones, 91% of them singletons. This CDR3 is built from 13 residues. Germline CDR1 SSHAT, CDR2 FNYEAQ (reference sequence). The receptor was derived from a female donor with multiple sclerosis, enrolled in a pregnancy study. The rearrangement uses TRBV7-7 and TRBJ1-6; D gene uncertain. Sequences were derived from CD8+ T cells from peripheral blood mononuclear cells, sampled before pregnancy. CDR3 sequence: CASSFLPDSPLHF. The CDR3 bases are TGTGCTAGCAGCTTCTTGCCGGATTCACCCCTCCACTTT.